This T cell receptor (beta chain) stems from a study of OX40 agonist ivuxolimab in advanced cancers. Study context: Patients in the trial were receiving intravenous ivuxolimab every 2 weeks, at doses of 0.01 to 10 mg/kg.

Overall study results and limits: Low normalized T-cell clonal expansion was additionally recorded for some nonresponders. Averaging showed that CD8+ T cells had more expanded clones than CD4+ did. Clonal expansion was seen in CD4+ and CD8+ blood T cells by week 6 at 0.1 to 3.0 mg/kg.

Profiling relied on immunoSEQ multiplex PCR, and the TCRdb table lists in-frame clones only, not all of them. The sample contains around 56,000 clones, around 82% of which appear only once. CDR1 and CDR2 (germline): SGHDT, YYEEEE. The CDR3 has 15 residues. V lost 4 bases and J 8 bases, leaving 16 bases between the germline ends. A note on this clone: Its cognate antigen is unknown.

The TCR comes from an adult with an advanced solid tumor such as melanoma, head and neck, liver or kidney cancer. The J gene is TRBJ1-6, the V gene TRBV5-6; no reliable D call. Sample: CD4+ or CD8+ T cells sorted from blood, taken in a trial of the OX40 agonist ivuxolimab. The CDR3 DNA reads TGTGCCAGCAGCATCGACGGACTGGGCCATTCACCCCTCCACTTT. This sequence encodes CASSIDGLGHSPLHF. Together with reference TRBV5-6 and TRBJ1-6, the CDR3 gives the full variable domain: DAGVTQSPTHLIKTRGQQVTLRCSPKSGHDTVSWYQQALGQGPQFIFQYYEEEERQRGNFPDRFSGHQFPNYSSELNVNALLLGDSALYLCASSIDGLGHSPLHFGNGTRLTVT.